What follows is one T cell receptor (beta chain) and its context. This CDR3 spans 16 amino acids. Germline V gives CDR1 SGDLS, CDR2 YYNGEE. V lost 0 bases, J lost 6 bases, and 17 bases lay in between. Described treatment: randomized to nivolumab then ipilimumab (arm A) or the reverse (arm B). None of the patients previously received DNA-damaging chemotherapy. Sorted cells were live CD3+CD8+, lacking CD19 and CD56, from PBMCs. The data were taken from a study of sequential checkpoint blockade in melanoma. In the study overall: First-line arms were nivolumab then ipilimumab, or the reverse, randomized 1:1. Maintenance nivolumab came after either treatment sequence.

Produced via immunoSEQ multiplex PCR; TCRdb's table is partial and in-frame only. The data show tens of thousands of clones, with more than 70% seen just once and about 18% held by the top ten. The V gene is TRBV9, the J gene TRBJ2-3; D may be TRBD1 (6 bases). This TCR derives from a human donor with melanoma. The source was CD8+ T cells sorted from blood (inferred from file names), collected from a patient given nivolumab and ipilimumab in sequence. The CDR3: CASSVVQGIVMDTQYF. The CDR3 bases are TGTGCCAGCAGCGTAGTACAGGGCATCGTCATGGATACGCAGTATTTT. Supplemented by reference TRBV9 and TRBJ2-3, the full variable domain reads DSGVTQTPKHLITATGQRVTLRCSPRSGDLSVYWYQQSLDQGLQFLIQYYNGEERAKGNILERFSAQQFPDLHSELNLSSLELGDSALYFCASSVVQGIVMDTQYFGPGTRLTVL.